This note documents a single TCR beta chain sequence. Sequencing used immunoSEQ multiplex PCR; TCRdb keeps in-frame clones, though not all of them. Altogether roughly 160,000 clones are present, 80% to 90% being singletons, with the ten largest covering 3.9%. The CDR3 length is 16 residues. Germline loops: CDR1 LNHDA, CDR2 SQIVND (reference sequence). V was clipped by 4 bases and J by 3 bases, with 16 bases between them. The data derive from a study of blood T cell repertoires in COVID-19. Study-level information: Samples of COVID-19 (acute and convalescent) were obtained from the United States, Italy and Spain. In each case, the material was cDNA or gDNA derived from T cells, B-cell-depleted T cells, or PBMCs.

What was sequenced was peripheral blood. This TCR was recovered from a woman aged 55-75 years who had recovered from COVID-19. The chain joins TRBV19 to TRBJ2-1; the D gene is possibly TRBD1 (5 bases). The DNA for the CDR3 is TGTGCCAGTAGTACGATTAGTGGGGCGAACTACAATGAGCAGTTCTTC. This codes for CASSTISGANYNEQFF. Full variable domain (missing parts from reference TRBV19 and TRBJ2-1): DGGITQSPKYLFRKEGQNVTLSCEQNLNHDAMYWYRQDPGQGLRLIYYSQIVNDFQKGDIAEGYSVSREKKESFPLTVTSAQKNPTAFYLCASSTISGANYNEQFFGPGTRLTVL.